Presented here are 27 T cell receptor beta chains from one specimen sequenced in a study of technical replicates of blood from a few donors. The repertoire was sequenced with immunoSEQ multiplex PCR; TCRdb's copy has only in-frame clones and lacks some. The sample records some 80,000 clones, approximately 94% being singletons. Material: T cells isolated from PBMCs. The origin of the receptors is a human donor in good health.

Only one count was recorded for this clone. V and J are TRBV30 and TRBJ1-2, with D tentatively TRBD1 (6 bases). The CDR3 is made up of 12 amino acids. Germline loops: CDR1 GTSNPN, CDR2 SVGIG (reference sequence). Trimming left V 5 bases short and J 7 bases short, with 14 bases between. The chain's CDR3 is CAWAPRGSGYTF. CDR3 DNA: TGTGCCTGGGCTCCCAGGGGATCTGGCTACACCTTC.

This clone was recorded only once. The chain uses TRBV19 and TRBJ1-1; D ambiguous. V shed 3 bases and J shed 7 bases, with 9 bases lying between them. CDR1 is LNHDA and CDR2 is SQIVND in the germline V gene (reference sequence). CDR3 length: 12 residues. The CDR3 spells CASSIDGDEAFF. CDR3 coding DNA: TGTGCCAGTAGTATCGACGGGGATGAAGCTTTCTTT.

The chain employs TRBV11-2 and TRBJ2-1, with 14 bases identical to TRBD2. The length of the CDR3 is 17 residues. The J segment lost 8 bases and the V segment lost 5 bases, leaving 11 bases of the junction unmatched. Germline V gene lookup returns CDR1 SGHAT and CDR2 FQNNGV. The CDR3 nucleotides are TGTGCCAGCAGCAGGGGGGGACTAGCGGGAGTACGGGATGAGCAGTTCTTC. Its translation: CASSRGGLAGVRDEQFF.

This chain joins TRBV5-1 and TRBJ2-7, with 8 nucleotides matching TRBD2. CDR1 is SGHRS and CDR2 is YFSETQ in the germline V gene. This CDR3 spans 19 amino acids. Trimming at V came to 0 bases and at J to 0 bases, leaving 14 bases not matched to a gene. CDR3 protein: CASSLAAPRAGESSYEQYF. DNA of the CDR3: TGCGCCAGCAGCTTGGCAGCTCCCCGAGCGGGAGAGAGCTCCTACGAGCAGTACTTC.

The chain couples TRBV6-1 to TRBJ2-3; D perhaps matches TRBD2 (6 bases). The length of the CDR3 is 15 residues. From germline, CDR1 is MNHNS and CDR2 SASEGT. V gave up 2 bases and J gave up 5 bases, with 14 bases separating them. The chain's CDR3 is CASSEMGGRGDTQYF. CDR3 nucleotides: TGTGCCAGCAGTGAAATGGGAGGCAGAGGAGATACGCAGTATTTT.

The chain couples TRBV29-1 to TRBJ2-5; D is ambiguous. The CDR3 runs to 13 residues. The V and J ends lost 2 bases and 4 bases respectively, with 11 bases between them. Germline lookup yields CDR1 SQVTM and CDR2 ANQGSEA. CDR3 loop: CSVERPAGETQYF. In DNA form, the CDR3 reads TGCAGCGTTGAAAGGCCAGCAGGAGAGACCCAGTACTTC.

CDR3 sequence reads: CASSQAVQGSGELFF. In DNA form, the CDR3 reads TGCGCCAGCAGCCAAGCTGTACAGGGATCCGGGGAGCTGTTTTTT. The chain links TRBV4-1 to TRBJ2-2; D is possibly TRBD1 (6 bases). V was trimmed by 1 base and J by 6 bases, leaving 12 bases between them. Germline V lookup: CDR1 MGHRA, CDR2 YSYEKL. This CDR3 has 15 residues.

The V gene is TRBV28, the J gene TRBJ1-2; 7 bases match TRBD1. V lost 6 bases to trimming and J lost 5 bases; unmatched junction nucleotides: 9. From germline, CDR1 is MDHEN and CDR2 SYDVKM. This CDR3 spans 14 amino acids. The CDR3, as DNA: TGTGCCAGCAGCAGCGGACAGGCGTTTTATGGCTACACCTTC. This sequence encodes CASSSGQAFYGYTF.

This rearrangement joins TRBV28 to TRBJ2-7, with 8 bases lining up with TRBD1. Germline CDR1 is MDHEN and CDR2 is SYDVKM. J lost 4 bases, V lost 5 bases, and 13 bases had no gene match. This CDR3 is 16 amino acids long. For the CDR3, the DNA is TGTGCCAGCAGTATAAATCAGGGGGCACGGGAATACGAGCAGTACTTC. Translating gives CASSINQGAREYEQYF.

CDR3 amino acids: CASSQEVAGELYEQYF. CDR3 DNA: TGTGCCAGCAGCCAAGAGGTAGCGGGAGAGCTGTACGAGCAGTACTTC. The chain recombines TRBV4-2 with TRBJ2-7; 9 bases align to TRBD2. The CDR3 contains 16 residues. The J segment lost 4 bases and the V segment lost 0 bases, leaving 7 bases of the junction unmatched. Germline CDR1 is LGHNA and CDR2 is YNFKEQ.

This rearrangement joins TRBV19 to TRBJ1-2; 7 bases fit TRBD1. CDR3 size: 13 residues. Trimming cost V 3 bases and J 3 bases; bases outside gene matches: 1. CDR1 is LNHDA, CDR2 SQIVND, per germline (reference sequence). CDR3 sequence: CASSITGDYGYTF. CDR3 DNA: TGTGCCAGTAGTATTACAGGGGACTATGGCTACACCTTC.

This rearrangement joins TRBV29-1 to TRBJ2-7; perhaps TRBD2 as D (7 bases). Trimming left V 5 bases short and J 0 bases short, with 11 bases between. Germline CDR1 and CDR2: SQVTM and ANQGSEA. This CDR3 is 13 amino acids long. CDR3 loop: CSVWGGLSYEQYF. The CDR3 nucleotides are TGCAGCGTTTGGGGGGGCCTCTCCTACGAGCAGTACTTC.

The rearrangement uses TRBV6-5 and TRBJ1-2; 8 bases match TRBD1. Germline assignment: CDR1 MNHEY and CDR2 SVGAGI. V trimming: 6 bases; J trimming: 0 bases; junction bases outside the gene matches: 6. The CDR3 runs 15 residues. CDR3 coding DNA: TGTGCCAGCAGGACCACAGGGGGACCTAACTATGGCTACACCTTC. Its translation is CASRTTGGPNYGYTF.

The chain carries TRBV25-1 and TRBJ2-5; TRBD1 matches at 8 bases. Unmatched junction bases numbered 9, after V lost 7 bases and J lost 5 bases. In germline, CDR1 is MGHDK, CDR2 SYGVNS. The CDR3 consists of 14 residues. As DNA, the CDR3 is TGTGCCAGCACGCCCTCAGGGGGCGAGGAGACCCAGTACTTC. Translation: CASTPSGGEETQYF.

This clone appeared once. The rearrangement uses TRBV5-1 and TRBJ1-1; the D gene is possibly TRBD1 (5 bases). V was shortened by 0 bases and J by 0 bases, with 15 bases between the two germline ends. Germline CDR1 SGHRS, CDR2 YFSETQ. The CDR3 spans 17 residues. CDR3 loop: CASSLERLTEMNTEAFF. The CDR3 DNA reads as TGCGCCAGCAGCTTGGAACGGTTGACAGAAATGAACACTGAAGCTTTCTTT.

The chain carries TRBV10-1 and TRBJ1-2; D not certain. V was shortened by 0 bases and J by 8 bases, with 10 bases between the two germline ends. The germline CDR1 and CDR2 sequences are WNHNN and SYGVQD (reference sequence). The CDR3 totals 13 residues. Here the CDR3 DNA reads TGCGCCAGCAGTGAGTCTCCCGGAGGCGGCTACACCTTC. It encodes CASSESPGGGYTF.

The chain links TRBV2 to TRBJ2-7, with 9 bases matching TRBD2. CDR3 length: 13 residues. The J segment lost 5 bases and the V segment lost 5 bases, leaving 4 bases of the junction unmatched. The germline V gene has CDR1 SNHLY and CDR2 FYNNEI. The CDR3, as DNA: TGTGCCAGCAGTCTTGGACTAGCGAACGAGCAGTACTTC. This sequence encodes CASSLGLANEQYF.

This chain links TRBV13 with TRBJ2-7; 15 bases agree with TRBD2. J gave up 0 bases and V 0 bases, and 9 bases lay outside the gene matches. Germline V gives CDR1 PRHDT, CDR2 FYEKMQ (reference sequence). The CDR3 is made up of 20 amino acids. The CDR3 nucleotides read TGTGCCAGCAGCTTAGGCCCCGGGACTAGCGGGAGGCCTAACTCCTACGAGCAGTACTTC. Its protein product is CASSLGPGTSGRPNSYEQYF.

The chain has TRBV6-4 and TRBJ2-2; 9 bases fit TRBD1. CDR3 size: 16 residues. The germline V gene has CDR1 MRHNA and CDR2 SNTAGT. V shed 6 bases and J 3 bases; nucleotides not matched to a gene: 8. In nucleotides, the CDR3 is TGTGCCAGCAGGGAGAACAGGGGGCACGACACCGGGGAGCTGTTTTTT. It translates to CASRENRGHDTGELFF.

The chain employs TRBV5-1 and TRBJ2-5, with D unresolved. The CDR3 covers 13 residues. V shed 0 bases and J shed 5 bases, with 8 bases lying between them. Germline lookup yields CDR1 SGHRS and CDR2 YFSETQ. The DNA of the CDR3 is TGCGCCAGCAGCTTGGAATGGCTTGAGACCCAGTACTTC. It codes for CASSLEWLETQYF. Together with reference TRBV5-1 and TRBJ2-5, the CDR3 gives the full variable domain: KAGVTQTPRYLIKTRGQQVTLSCSPISGHRSVSWYQQTPGQGLQFLFEYFSETQRNKGNFPGRFSGRQFSNSRSEMNVSTLELGDSALYLCASSLEWLETQYFGPGTRLLVL.

The chain links TRBV6-6 to TRBJ2-5, with TRBD1 identical over 8 bases. The ends lost 5 bases at V and 1 base at J; junction bases unmatched: 3. The germline V gene encodes CDR1 MNHNY and CDR2 SVGAGI (reference sequence). The CDR3 is made up of 14 amino acids. The CDR3 is CASSRDRSQETQYF. The CDR3, as DNA: TGTGCCAGCAGTCGGGACAGGAGCCAAGAGACCCAGTACTTC.

The genes are TRBV5-4 and TRBJ2-3, with TRBD2 matching 11 bases. With 10 bases clipped from V and 4 bases from J, the junction kept 14 bases outside the gene matches. Germline CDR1 SGHNT, CDR2 YYREEE (reference sequence). This CDR3 region has 16 residues. CDR3 DNA: TGTGCCTTAAGGGGGCTAGCGGGAGGAAAGGCAGATACGCAGTATTTT. Its translation: CALRGLAGGKADTQYF.

This clone was detected only a few times. The V call is TRBV10-2, the J call TRBJ1-1; weak D call: TRBD1 (6 bases). The CDR3 runs 13 residues. Between the trimmed V and J ends, which lost 7 bases and 1 base, there was a span of 10 bases. The V gene's germline CDR1 is WSHSY and CDR2 SAAADI. The CDR3 sequence is CASTLTGNTEAFF. CDR3 nucleotides: TGCGCCAGCACACTGACAGGGAACACTGAAGCTTTCTTT.

The genes are TRBV7-9 and TRBJ1-5; 8 bases align to TRBD1. The CDR3 has 14 amino acids. CDR1 is SEHNR, CDR2 FQNEAQ, per germline (reference sequence). V lost 4 bases to trimming and J lost 5 bases; unmatched junction nucleotides: 4. DNA of the CDR3: TGTGCCAGCAGCTCGACAGGGGCACATCAGCCCCAGCATTTT. This sequence encodes CASSSTGAHQPQHF.

The count of this clone is one. CDR3 nucleotide sequence: TGTGCCAGCAGCTTAGGCAGGGCTCCCAATGAGCAGTTCTTC. Encoded protein: CASSLGRAPNEQFF. This chain links TRBV11-3 with TRBJ2-1, with D perhaps matching TRBD1 (5 bases). The germline V gene has CDR1 SGHNT and CDR2 YENEEA. With 1 base removed from V and 6 bases from J, the gap between germline ends came to 10 bases. This CDR3 has 14 residues.

The genes are TRBV2 and TRBJ2-7; TRBD2 aligns across 9 bases. V dropped 3 bases and J dropped 7; count of bases not matched to a gene: 10. CDR1 is SNHLY and CDR2 is FYNNEI in the germline V gene. This CDR3 has 15 amino acids. CDR3: CASSESSGSLGEQYF. The CDR3 DNA reads TGTGCCAGCAGTGAGAGTAGCGGGAGTTTGGGAGAGCAGTACTTC.

The rearrangement links TRBV6-4 to TRBJ2-3; perhaps TRBD2 as D (6 bases). The CDR3 extends over 14 amino acids. Looked up from germline, CDR1 is MRHNA and CDR2 is SNTAGT. V dropped 4 bases and J dropped 0 bases, with 8 bases sitting between them. The CDR3 nucleotides are TGTGCCAGCAGTGTGGGGGGAAGCACAGATACGCAGTATTTT. This encodes CASSVGGSTDTQYF.